This T cell receptor (beta chain) is drawn from a study of regulatory T cells in long-lasting Graves disease. Overall study findings and caveats: Sample size was small, which may have lowered accuracy.

In building TCR beta libraries, iRepertoire HTBI primers were used together with Arm-PCR of CDR3 regions. TCRdb recomputed calls from the multiplex PCR reads with MiXCR, one row per CDR3 protein. The table lists about 440,000 distinct CDR3 sequences, about 16% of them singletons, with roughly 10% in the top ten. Specified time point: newly diagnosed GD, antithyroid drugs for less than 3 months. The TCR library was prepared using RNA isolated from PBMCs. In this sample, this clonotype turned up many times. Its antigen is still unknown. These same records also appear under a second study, on T cells in Graves' hyperthyroidism and ophthalmopathy. From that report: Patients between 18 and 65 years old had hyperthyroidism, newly diagnosed and lasting under 2 months. Diagnoses were made from clinical symptoms, serum measures (thyroxine and TRAb), thyroid ultrasound and orbital computed tomography.

Here the sequenced sample was peripheral blood mononuclear cells (PBMCs), taken at new diagnosis, from a patient treated with antithyroid drugs. This TCR was sampled from a woman aged 25 to 39 with Graves disease.

The CDR3 is CASSRGTGSYEQYF. CDR3 in DNA: TGTGCCAGCAGCCGCGGGACAGGGAGCTACGAGCAGTACTTC. J is TRBJ2-7 and V is TRBV7-2; 9 positions match TRBD1. This CDR3 has 14 residues. The V gene's germline CDR1 is SGHTA and CDR2 FQGNSA. J was trimmed by 3 bases and V by 5 bases; bases with no gene match: 5.